Sequencing of this T cell receptor (beta chain) was carried out in a study of T cells in Graves' hyperthyroidism and ophthalmopathy. For the study at large: Once the initial diagnosis was made, peripheral blood was obtained before any treatment.

Germline values: CDR1 MNHEY, CDR2 SMNVEV (reference sequence). The CDR3 has 15 residues. J gave up 2 bases and V 2 bases, and 1 base lay outside the gene matches. General study points: Ophthalmopathy prediction by the model preceded onset by a median approximately 6.1 months.

Diagnosing involved the use of clinical symptoms, serum thyroxine and TRAb, thyroid ultrasound and orbital computed tomography. TCR beta CDR3 regions were amplified from RNA. Researchers ran a first-round RT-PCR on the TCR CDR3 using the HTBI primer set. In TCRdb, the multiplex PCR reads were re-called with MiXCR into one record per CDR3 protein. The sample lists about 420,000 distinct CDR3 sequences, less than 20% occurring once. At least ten counts were recorded for this clonotype. The antigen is undetermined. This receptor was obtained from a woman between 18 and 29 years old with Graves' hyperthyroidism. What was sequenced was blood. The chain carries TRBV27 and TRBJ1-1, with 11 bases lining up with TRBD1. This CDR3 reads CASSLGQGANTEAFF. In nucleotides, the CDR3 is TGTGCCAGCAGTTTAGGACAGGGGGCTAACACTGAAGCTTTCTTT.